This TCR beta chain came from a study of PD-1 blockade in mismatch repair-deficient tumors. Study-level information: All were previously treated, progressing patients with eleven to twelve mismatch repair-deficient cancer types. Study-wide findings and caveats: Rapid post-treatment expansion, then contraction, generally preceding radiologic response, marked tumor-resident clones.

The CDR3 consists of 16 residues. Germline loops: CDR1 LNHNV, CDR2 YYDKDF (reference sequence). The germline V and J ends were trimmed by 5 bases and 6 bases, with 21 bases remaining between them. Note on this clone: Antigen unknown.

Here immunoSEQ multiplex PCR was the method, and the copy in TCRdb shows in-frame clones only, minus some. The top ten hold less than 20% of the sample, which has about 15,000 clones, almost 85% seen once. This clonotype originated in an adult with mismatch repair-deficient cancer. The chain is built from TRBV15 and TRBJ2-3, with D possibly matching TRBD2 (6 bases). This specimen was PBMCs, taken before pembrolizumab treatment. The DNA of the CDR3 is TGTGCCACCAGCTCCCGCCGGGACTTACCGCCCGATACGCAGTATTTT. It specifies CATSSRRDLPPDTQYF.